One sample yielded the 12 T cell receptor beta chains listed below, sequenced in a study of cytomegalovirus exposure and HLA in healthy donors. The data were produced by immunoSEQ multiplex PCR, yet TCRdb's version contains in-frame clones alone and is incomplete. The sample includes under 150,000 clones, around 90% of them seen just once. The sequencing sample was made of PBMCs. These receptors all stem from a woman aged 18-29 years in good health and CMV-seropositive.

This chain links TRBV11-2 with TRBJ2-7, with 9 bases aligning to TRBD1. J was trimmed by 0 bases and V by 5 bases; bases with no gene match: 8. The CDR3 has 16 residues. The V gene's germline CDR1 is SGHAT and CDR2 FQNNGV. The chain's CDR3 is CASSPDRDRASYEQYF. The CDR3, as DNA: TGTGCCAGCAGCCCAGACCGGGACAGGGCCTCCTACGAGCAGTACTTC.

V is TRBV11-2 and J is TRBJ2-2, with D perhaps matching TRBD2 (6 bases). The CDR3 extends over 15 amino acids. In germline, CDR1 is SGHAT, CDR2 FQNNGV. Trimming pared 1 base from V and 4 bases from J, leaving 10 bases between. The CDR3 sequence: CASSLGSSATGELFF. The CDR3 nucleotides are TGTGCCAGCAGCTTAGGCTCTAGCGCCACCGGGGAGCTGTTTTTT.

The chain joins TRBV12-1 to TRBJ2-1; the D call in the table, TRBD2, was not verified against the DNA. TRBV12-1 is labeled a pseudogene. The CDR3 loop spans 16 amino acids. CDR3 region: CASVLAGGGSYNEQFF. The CDR3 nucleotides are TGTGCCAGCGTCCTAGCGGGGGGGGGCTCCTACAATGAGCAGTTCTTC.

The chain links TRBV25-1 to TRBJ2-7, with D possibly being TRBD1 (5 bases). The CDR3 is 15 amino acids. Germline V lookup: CDR1 MGHDK, CDR2 SYGVNS. The V end lost 5 bases, the J end lost 4 bases, and 18 bases lay between the germline ends. CDR3 region: CASSPAGNRYYEQYF. In DNA form, the CDR3 reads TGTGCCAGCAGTCCGGCAGGGAATAGGTATTACGAGCAGTACTTC.

The chain recombines TRBV6-1 with TRBJ2-4, with 8 bases aligning to TRBD1. With V trimmed by 6 bases and J by 2 bases, 6 bases remained unmatched. This CDR3 region has 15 residues. Germline values: CDR1 MNHNS, CDR2 SASEGT. The CDR3 loop is CASRGQGGSKNIQYF. The CDR3 region has the DNA TGTGCCAGCAGAGGACAGGGAGGATCCAAAAACATTCAGTACTTC.

This clone came up once. The chain couples TRBV21-1 to TRBJ1-2; TRBD1 is the table's D call, not checked against the DNA. TRBV21-1 is designated a pseudogene. This CDR3 has 18 amino acids. CDR3 amino acids: CASSKDRGQGAHNYGYTF. The CDR3 DNA follows: TGTGCCAGCAGCAAAGACCGGGGACAGGGGGCTCATAACTATGGCTACACCTTC.

The chain couples TRBV5-1 to TRBJ1-4; TRBD1 agrees at 10 bases. The V gene's germline CDR1 is SGHRS and CDR2 YFSETQ. The CDR3 is 14 residues long. J was trimmed by 8 bases and V by 3 bases; bases with no gene match: 4. CDR3 nucleotides: TGCGCCAGCAGCTCGGGACAGGGGAGGGAAAAACTGTTTTTT. It translates to CASSSGQGREKLFF.

For this clone: One end of the junction varies from germline; a read error may be responsible. This sequence joins TRBV9 and TRBJ1-6; D not certain. This CDR3 is 15 amino acids long. The germline gives CDR1 SGDLS, CDR2 YYNGEE. Here the CDR3 reads CASSVGGSFNSPLHF. For the CDR3, the DNA is TGTGCCAGCAGCGTAGGAGGGTCCTTTAATTCACCCCTCCACTTT.

The chain is built from TRBV6-5 and TRBJ2-1; the D gene is possibly TRBD1 (5 bases). CDR1 MNHEY and CDR2 SVGAGI come from the germline V gene. Trimming took 2 bases from V and 8 from J, leaving 16 bases between them. The CDR3 loop spans 15 amino acids. The CDR3 sequence is CASSYRRQSSYEQFF. In DNA, the CDR3 is TGTGCCAGCAGTTACCGGAGACAGAGCTCGTATGAGCAGTTCTTC.

This clone was seen only a few times. The chain is built from TRBV19 and TRBJ2-7, with a weak D call TRBD1 (6 bases). The germline V and J ends were trimmed by 5 bases and 6 bases, with 11 bases remaining between them. The germline V gene encodes CDR1 LNHDA and CDR2 SQIVND (reference sequence). The CDR3 has 12 amino acids. CDR3 in DNA: TGTGCCAGTAGTCCGGGACACCGCGAGCAGTACTTC. Protein: CASSPGHREQYF.

The chain couples TRBV27 to TRBJ1-5, with 7 bases matching TRBD1. CDR3 size: 15 residues. V shed 10 bases, J shed 0 bases, and the junction held 9 bases outside the gene matches. Per germline, CDR1 MNHEY and CDR2 SMNVEV (reference sequence). The CDR3 protein is CATRQGSYSNQPQHF. The CDR3 coding sequence is TGTGCCACCCGACAGGGTTCTTATAGCAATCAGCCCCAGCATTTT.

This clone was recorded a few times. The CDR3 DNA is TGTGCCAGCATAGGGATAGCGGGAATAGGTGAGCAGTTCTTC. It encodes CASIGIAGIGEQFF. The chain recombines TRBV2 with TRBJ2-1; 8 bases agree with TRBD2. This CDR3 spans 14 amino acids. Germline lookup yields CDR1 SNHLY and CDR2 FYNNEI. V shed 7 bases and J 9 bases; nucleotides not matched to a gene: 11.